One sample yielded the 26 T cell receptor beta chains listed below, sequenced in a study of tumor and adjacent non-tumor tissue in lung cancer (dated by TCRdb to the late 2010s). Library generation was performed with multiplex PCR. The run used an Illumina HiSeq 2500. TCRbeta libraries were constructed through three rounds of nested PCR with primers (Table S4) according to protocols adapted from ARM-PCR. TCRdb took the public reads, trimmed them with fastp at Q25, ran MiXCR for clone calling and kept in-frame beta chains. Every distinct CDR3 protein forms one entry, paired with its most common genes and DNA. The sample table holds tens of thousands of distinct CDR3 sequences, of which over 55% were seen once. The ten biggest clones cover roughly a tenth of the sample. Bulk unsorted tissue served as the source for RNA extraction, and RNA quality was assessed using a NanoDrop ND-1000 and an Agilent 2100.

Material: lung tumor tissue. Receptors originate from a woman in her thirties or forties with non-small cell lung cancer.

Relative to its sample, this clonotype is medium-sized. CDR3 region: CASSLDGGRTDTQYF. CDR3 nucleotide sequence: TGTGCCAGCAGCTTAGATGGGGGCCGCACAGATACGCAGTATTTT. The V call is TRBV11-3, the J call TRBJ2-3; the D gene is possibly TRBD1 (6 bases). The V end was cut by 0 bases, the J end by 1 base, with 8 bases between. This CDR3 spans 15 amino acids. Per germline, CDR1 SGHNT and CDR2 YENEEA.

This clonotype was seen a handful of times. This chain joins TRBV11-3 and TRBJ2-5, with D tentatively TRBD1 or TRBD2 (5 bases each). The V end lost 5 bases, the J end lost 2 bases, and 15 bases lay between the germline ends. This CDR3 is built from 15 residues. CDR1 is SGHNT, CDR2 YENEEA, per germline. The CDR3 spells CASSPWGMAQETQYF. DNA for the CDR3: TGTGCCAGCAGCCCATGGGGGATGGCACAAGAGACCCAGTACTTC.

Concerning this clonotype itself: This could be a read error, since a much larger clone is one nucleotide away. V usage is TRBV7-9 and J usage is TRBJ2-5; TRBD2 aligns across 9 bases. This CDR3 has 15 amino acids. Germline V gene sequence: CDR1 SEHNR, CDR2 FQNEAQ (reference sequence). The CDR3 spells CASSGGLAPGETRYF. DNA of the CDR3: TGTGCCAGCAGCGGGGGACTAGCTCCGGGAGAGACCCGGTACTTC.

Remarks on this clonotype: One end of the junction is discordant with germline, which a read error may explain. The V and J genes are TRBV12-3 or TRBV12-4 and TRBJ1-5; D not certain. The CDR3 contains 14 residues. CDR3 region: CASSFLGFNQLQHF. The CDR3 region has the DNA TGTGCAAGCAGTTTCCTAGGCTTCAATCAGCTCCAGCATTTT.

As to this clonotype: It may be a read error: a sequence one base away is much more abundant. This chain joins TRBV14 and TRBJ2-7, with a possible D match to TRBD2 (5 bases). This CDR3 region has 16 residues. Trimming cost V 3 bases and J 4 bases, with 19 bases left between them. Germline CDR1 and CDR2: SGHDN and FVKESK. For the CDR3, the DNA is TGTGCCAGCAGCCAGGGAACTAGTGTGTCCAGATACGAGCAGTACTTC. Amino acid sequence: CASSQGTSVSRYEQYF.

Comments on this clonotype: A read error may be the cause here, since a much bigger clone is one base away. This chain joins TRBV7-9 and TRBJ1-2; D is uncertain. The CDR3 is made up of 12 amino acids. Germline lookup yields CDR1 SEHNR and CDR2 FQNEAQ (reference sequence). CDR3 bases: TGTGCCAACAGCGGAAGCGGTGGTGGCTACACCTTC. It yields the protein CANSGSGGGYTF.

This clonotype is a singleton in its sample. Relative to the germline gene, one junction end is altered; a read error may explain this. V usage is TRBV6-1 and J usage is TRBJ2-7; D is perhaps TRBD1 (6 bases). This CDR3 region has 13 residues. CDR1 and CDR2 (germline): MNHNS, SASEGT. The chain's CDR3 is CTSSRPDSYEQYF. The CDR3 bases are TGTACCAGCAGCCGTCCGGACAGTTACGAGCAGTACTTC.

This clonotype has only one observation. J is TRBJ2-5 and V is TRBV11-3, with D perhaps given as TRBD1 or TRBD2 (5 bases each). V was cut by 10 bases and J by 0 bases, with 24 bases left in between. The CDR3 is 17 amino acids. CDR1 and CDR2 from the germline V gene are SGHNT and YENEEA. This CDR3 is CANSLRRTGGYQETQYF. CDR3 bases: TGTGCCAACAGTTTAAGGCGGACTGGGGGATACCAAGAGACCCAGTACTTC.

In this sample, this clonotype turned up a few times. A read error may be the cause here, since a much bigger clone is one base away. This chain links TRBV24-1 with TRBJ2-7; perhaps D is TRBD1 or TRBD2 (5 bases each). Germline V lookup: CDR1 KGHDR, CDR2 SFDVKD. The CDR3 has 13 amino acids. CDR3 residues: CVTSRGEGYEQYF. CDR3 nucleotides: TGTGTCACCAGTCGGGGAGAGGGGTACGAGCAGTACTTC.

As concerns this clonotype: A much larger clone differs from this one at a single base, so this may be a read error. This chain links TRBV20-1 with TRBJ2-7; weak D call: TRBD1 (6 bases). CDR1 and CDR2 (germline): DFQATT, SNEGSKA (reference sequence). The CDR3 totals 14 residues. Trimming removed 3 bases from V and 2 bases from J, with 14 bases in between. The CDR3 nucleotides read TGCAGTGCTAGGGGCCCCTGGGACACCTACGAGCAGTACTTC. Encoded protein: CSARGPWDTYEQYF.

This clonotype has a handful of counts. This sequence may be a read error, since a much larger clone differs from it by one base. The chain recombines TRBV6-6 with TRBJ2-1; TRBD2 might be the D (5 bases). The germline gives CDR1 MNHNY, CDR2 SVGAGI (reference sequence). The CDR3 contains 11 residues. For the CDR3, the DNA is TGTGTCAGCAGTTACACGGGGGAGCAGTTCTTC. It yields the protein CVSSYTGEQFF.

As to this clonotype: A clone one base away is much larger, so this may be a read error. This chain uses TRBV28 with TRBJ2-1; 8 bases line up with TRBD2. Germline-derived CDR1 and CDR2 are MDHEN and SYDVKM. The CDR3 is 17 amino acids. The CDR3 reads CASGLNGGGAGHNEQFF. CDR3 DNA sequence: TGTGCCAGCGGTTTGAACGGGGGGGGTGCGGGTCACAATGAGCAGTTCTTC.

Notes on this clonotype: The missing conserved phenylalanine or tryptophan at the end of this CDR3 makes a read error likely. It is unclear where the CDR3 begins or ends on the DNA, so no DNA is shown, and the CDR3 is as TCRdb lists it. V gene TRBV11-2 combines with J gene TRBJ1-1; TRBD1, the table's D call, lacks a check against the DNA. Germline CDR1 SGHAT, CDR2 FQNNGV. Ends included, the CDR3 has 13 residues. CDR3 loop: CASSFREGAGAFY.

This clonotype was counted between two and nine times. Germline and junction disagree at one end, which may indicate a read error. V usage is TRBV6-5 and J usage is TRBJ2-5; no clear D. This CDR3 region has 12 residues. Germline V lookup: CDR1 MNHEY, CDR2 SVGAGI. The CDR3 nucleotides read TGTGCTATAGGATTACAAAAAGAGACCCAGTATTTC. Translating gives CAIGLQKETQYF.

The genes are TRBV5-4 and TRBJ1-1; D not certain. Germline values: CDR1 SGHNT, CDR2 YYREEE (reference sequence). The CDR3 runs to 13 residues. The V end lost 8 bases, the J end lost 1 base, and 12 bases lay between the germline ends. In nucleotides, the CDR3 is TGTGCCAGAAGCGCAGAACGGAACACTGAAGCTTTCTTT. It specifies CARSAERNTEAFF.

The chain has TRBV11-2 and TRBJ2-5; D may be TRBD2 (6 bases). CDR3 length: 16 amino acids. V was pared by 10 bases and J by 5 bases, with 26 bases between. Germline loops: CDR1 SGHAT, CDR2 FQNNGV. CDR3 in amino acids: CANISQGGVASETQYF. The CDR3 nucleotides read TGTGCCAACATCTCCCAAGGAGGGGTGGCCAGCGAGACCCAGTACTTC.

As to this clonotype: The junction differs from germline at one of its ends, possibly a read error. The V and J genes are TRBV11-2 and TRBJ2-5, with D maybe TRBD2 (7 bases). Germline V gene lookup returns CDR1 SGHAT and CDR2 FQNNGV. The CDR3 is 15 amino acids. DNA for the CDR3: TGTGCCAACAGCTTTAGTGGGGGGGCGGGGGAGACCCAGTACTTC. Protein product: CANSFSGGAGETQYF.

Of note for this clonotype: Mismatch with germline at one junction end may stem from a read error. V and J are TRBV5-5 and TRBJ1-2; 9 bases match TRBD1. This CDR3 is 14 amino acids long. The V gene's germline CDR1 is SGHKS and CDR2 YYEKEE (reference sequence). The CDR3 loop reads CASSASTGGGGFTF. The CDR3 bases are TGTGCCAGCAGCGCATCGACAGGGGGGGGTGGCTTCACCTTC.

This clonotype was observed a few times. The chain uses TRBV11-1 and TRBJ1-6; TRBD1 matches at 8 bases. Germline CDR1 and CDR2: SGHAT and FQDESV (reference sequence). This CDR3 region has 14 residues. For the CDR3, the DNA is TGTATCAGCAGCTCCAACAGGGGGAATTCACCCCTCCACTTT. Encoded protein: CISSSNRGNSPLHF.

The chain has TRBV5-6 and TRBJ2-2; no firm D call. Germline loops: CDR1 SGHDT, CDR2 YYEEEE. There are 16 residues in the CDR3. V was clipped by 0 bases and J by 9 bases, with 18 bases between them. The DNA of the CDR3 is TGTGCCAGCAGCTTGGCCATGACCGAGCCCCCCTGGGAGCTGTTTTTT. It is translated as CASSLAMTEPPWELFF.

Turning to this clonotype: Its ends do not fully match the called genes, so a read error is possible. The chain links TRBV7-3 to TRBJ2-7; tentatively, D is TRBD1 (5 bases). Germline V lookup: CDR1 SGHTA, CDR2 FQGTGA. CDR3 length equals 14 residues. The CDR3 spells CANSPGHGAYEQYF. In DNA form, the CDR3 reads TGTGCCAACAGCCCCGGACATGGAGCCTACGAGCAGTACTTC.

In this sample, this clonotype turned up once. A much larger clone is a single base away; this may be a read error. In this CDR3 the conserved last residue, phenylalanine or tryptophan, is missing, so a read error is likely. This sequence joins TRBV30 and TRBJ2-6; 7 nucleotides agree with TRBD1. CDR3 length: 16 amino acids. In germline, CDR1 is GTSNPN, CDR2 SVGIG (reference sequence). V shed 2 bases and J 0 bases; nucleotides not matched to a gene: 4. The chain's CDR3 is CAWSTGAGSGANVLTV. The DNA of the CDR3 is TGTGCCTGGAGTACAGGGGCCGGCTCTGGGGCCAACGTCCTGACTGTC.

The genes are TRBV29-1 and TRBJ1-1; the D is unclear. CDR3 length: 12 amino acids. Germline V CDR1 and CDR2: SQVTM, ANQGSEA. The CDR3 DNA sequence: TGCACGTTCGAGTGGCAGATCACTGAAGCTTTCTTT. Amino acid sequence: CTFEWQITEAFF.

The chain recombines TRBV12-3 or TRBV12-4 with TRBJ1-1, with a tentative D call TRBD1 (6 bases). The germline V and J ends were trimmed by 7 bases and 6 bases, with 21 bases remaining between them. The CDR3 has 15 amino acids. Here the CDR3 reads CASITRGMDFPEAFF. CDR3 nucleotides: TGTGCCAGCATTACGAGGGGGATGGACTTCCCTGAAGCTTTCTTT.

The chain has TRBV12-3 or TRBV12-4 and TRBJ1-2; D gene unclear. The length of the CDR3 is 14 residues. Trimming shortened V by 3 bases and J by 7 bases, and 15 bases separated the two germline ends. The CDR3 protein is CASSLGVAQRGYTF. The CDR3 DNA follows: TGTGCCAGCAGTTTGGGCGTGGCCCAGCGTGGCTACACCTTC.

CDR3 in DNA: TGCAGCGTTGATGGGGACTCCTACTACAATGAGCAGTTCTTC. It yields the protein CSVDGDSYYNEQFF. V is TRBV29-1 and J is TRBJ2-1; D is possibly TRBD2 (6 bases). Germline V gene sequence: CDR1 SQVTM, CDR2 ANQGSEA. Trimming took off 3 bases at V and 3 bases at J, with 12 bases between the two ends. The CDR3 totals 14 residues.